This TCR beta chain was sequenced during a study of blood T cells in healthy people across ages. This clonotype occurred a few times. The second PCR ran about 6 to 11 cycles with a sample-barcoded 5' primer and J-beta primers. TCRdb independently ran MiXCR on the 5' RACE reads; one entry per CDR3 protein. The top ten hold 20% to 25% of the sample, which has roughly 800,000 distinct CDR3 sequences, 58% seen once. The CDR3 length is 15 residues. V lost 5 bases, J lost 0 bases, and 12 bases lay in between. CDR1 is SEHNR, CDR2 FQNEAQ, per germline (reference sequence). Sequences were obtained from blood. V and J are TRBV7-9 and TRBJ2-3; tentatively, D is TRBD2 (6 bases). This clonotype was obtained from a man younger than 40 in good health. For the CDR3, the DNA is TGTGCCAGCAGCGGAGGGCGGACTAGCACAGATACGCAGTATTTT. Residues: CASSGGRTSTDTQYF.